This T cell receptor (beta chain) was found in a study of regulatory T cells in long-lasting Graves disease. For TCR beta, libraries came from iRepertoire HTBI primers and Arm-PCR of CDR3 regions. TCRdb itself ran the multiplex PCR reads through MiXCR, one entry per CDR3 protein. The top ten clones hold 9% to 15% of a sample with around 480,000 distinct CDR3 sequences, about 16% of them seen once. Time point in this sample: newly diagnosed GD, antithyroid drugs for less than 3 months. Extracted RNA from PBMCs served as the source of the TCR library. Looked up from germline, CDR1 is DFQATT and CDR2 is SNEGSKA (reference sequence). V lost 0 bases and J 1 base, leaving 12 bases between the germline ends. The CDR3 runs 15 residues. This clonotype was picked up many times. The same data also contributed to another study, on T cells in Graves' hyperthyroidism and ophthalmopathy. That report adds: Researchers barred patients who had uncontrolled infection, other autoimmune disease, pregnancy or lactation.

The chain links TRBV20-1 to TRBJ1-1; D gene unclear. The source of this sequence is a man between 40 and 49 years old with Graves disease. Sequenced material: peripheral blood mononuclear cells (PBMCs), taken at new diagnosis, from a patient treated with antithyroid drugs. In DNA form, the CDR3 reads TGCAGTGCTAGAGACCCTCGGGTGGGGAACACTGAAGCTTTCTTT. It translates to CSARDPRVGNTEAFF.